This T cell receptor (beta chain) derives from a study of vaccination and CD4 T cells after COVID-19. About the study: Post-COVID samples were collected a median about 95 days following diagnosis, spanning 35 to 161.

For this clonotype: Its antigen remains unknown.

Scientists ran DNA taken from cultured CD4+ T cells through the Oncomine TCR Beta short-read assay for sequencing. A single record per CDR3 protein comes from TCRdb applying MiXCR to the PCR reads. The sample comprises 8,000 to 9,500 distinct CDR3 sequences, 60% of which are singletons, and around a sixth rests with the top ten. As to treatment: approximately nine-day PBMC culture with coronavirus spike peptide pools or control peptides (ViraFEST assay). This TCR derives from a human donor with COVID-19. Sequencing used cultured CD4+ T cells from blood, obtained after SARS-CoV-2 vaccination.

The CDR3 region is CSVEGGIGANVLTF. CDR3 coding DNA: TGCAGCGTTGAAGGGGGAATTGGGGCCAACGTCCTGACTTTC. The V call is TRBV29-1, the J call TRBJ2-6, with D unresolved. V was cut by 1 base and J by 3 bases, with 7 bases left in between. CDR1 is SQVTM and CDR2 is ANQGSEA in the germline V gene. The CDR3 consists of 14 residues.